A selection of T cell receptor beta chains follows, all from one sample in a study of cytomegalovirus exposure and HLA in healthy donors. Assay used: immunoSEQ multiplex PCR; TCRdb lists only in-frame clones, some missing. The sample records 150,000 to 250,000 clones, about 82% being singletons. Sequencing used PBMCs. The receptor source for this set is a woman between 45 and 60 years old in good health and CMV-seronegative. Each CDR3 is given with its conserved first and last residue. Each record gives: J gene, clone size, CDR3 length, D gene, V gene, CDR3 DNA, CDR3 protein. A D gene is named only where the DNA matches it firmly. Size is omitted from some rows. Given values are once, few, many or a class for expanded clones.

j_call: TRBJ2-4
clone_size: .
cdr3_length: 18
d_call: TRBD1
v_call: TRBV25-1
cdr3_nt: TGTGCCAGCAGTGAATCTGGGGGGACAGGGAAGGCGAAAAACATTCAGTACTTC
cdr3_aa: CASSESGGTGKAKNIQYF

j_call: TRBJ2-1
clone_size: .
cdr3_length: 19
d_call: TRBD2
v_call: TRBV9
cdr3_nt: TGTGCCAGCAGCGTAAGGAGAGGGACTAGCGGGACATCCTACAATGAGCAGTTCTTC
cdr3_aa: CASSVRRGTSGTSYNEQFF

j_call: TRBJ2-1
clone_size: .
cdr3_length: 14
d_call: .
v_call: TRBV18
cdr3_nt: TGTGCCAGCTCACCAACCAGGGGAAACAATGAGCAGTTCTTC
cdr3_aa: CASSPTRGNNEQFF

j_call: TRBJ2-2
clone_size: .
cdr3_length: 15
d_call: TRBD2
v_call: TRBV30
cdr3_nt: TGTGCCCGGAGTGTTCTAGCGGGAGGAGTCGGGGAGCTGTTTTTT
cdr3_aa: CARSVLAGGVGELFF

j_call: TRBJ2-1
clone_size: once
cdr3_length: 17
d_call: TRBD2
v_call: TRBV7-2
cdr3_nt: TGTGCCAGCAGCTTAGATAGGGCGGGAGTCGCGTTGAATGAGCAGTTCTTC
cdr3_aa: CASSLDRAGVALNEQFF

j_call: TRBJ2-7
clone_size: .
cdr3_length: 13
d_call: .
v_call: TRBV30
cdr3_nt: TGTGCCTGGAGTGTCACTCCCAACTACGAGCAGTACTTC
cdr3_aa: CAWSVTPNYEQYF

j_call: TRBJ2-7
clone_size: few
cdr3_length: 16
d_call: .
v_call: TRBV7-2
cdr3_nt: TGTGCCAGCAGTCGAGGCATTGGCGGGAACTCCTACGAGCAGTACTTC
cdr3_aa: CASSRGIGGNSYEQYF

j_call: TRBJ2-5
clone_size: few
cdr3_length: 13
d_call: TRBD1
v_call: TRBV9
cdr3_nt: TGTGCCAGCAGCGTAGAGGGGGCGGAGACCCAGTACTTC
cdr3_aa: CASSVEGAETQYF

j_call: TRBJ2-7
clone_size: .
cdr3_length: 12
d_call: .
v_call: TRBV7-9
cdr3_nt: TGTGCGATGGGGCCCTTACCCTACGAGCAGTACTTC
cdr3_aa: CAMGPLPYEQYF

j_call: TRBJ2-1
clone_size: .
cdr3_length: 16
d_call: TRBD1
v_call: TRBV23-1
cdr3_nt: TGCGCCAGCAGTCAATCGGAGCAGGGGGTCTACAATGAGCAGTTCTTC
cdr3_aa: CASSQSEQGVYNEQFF